This T cell receptor beta chain was sequenced during a study of early T cells in non-severe SARS-CoV-2 infection. At the level of the study: Investigators sequenced bulk RNA drawn from unsorted whole blood, and chains remained unpaired.

The V and J ends lost 1 base and 6 bases respectively, with 13 bases between them. The CDR3 is 15 residues long. The germline V gene has CDR1 MNHEY and CDR2 SMNVEV (reference sequence). Regarding the study as a whole: Anti-spike CD8 responses were favored by VDJdb matching, which missed private and CD4 specificities.

Unique molecular identifiers were attached to individual cDNA molecules. In TCRdb, the 5' RACE reads were re-called with MiXCR into one record per CDR3 protein. This sample has about 63,000 distinct CDR3 sequences, with under 15% found just once. As for this clonotype: Its antigen is unknown.

The chain is built from TRBV27 and TRBJ1-5, with D perhaps TRBD1 (5 bases). The clonotype comes from an adult who was a healthcare worker with PCR-confirmed SARS-CoV-2 infection or an uninfected control (not recorded which). The sample was whole blood. In nucleotides, the CDR3 is TGTGCCAGCAGTTTATGGGCCACAGGAGGTCAGCCCCAGCATTTT. Translation: CASSLWATGGQPQHF.